These 16 T cell receptor beta chains originate from one sample sequenced in a study of T cell changes during pregnancy in multiple sclerosis. Only in-frame clones appear in the TCRdb table, and some are missing; sequencing was by immunoSEQ multiplex PCR. The profile shows around 110,000 clones, less than 95% of them singletons. This material consisted of peripheral blood, taken after pregnancy. The receptors were gathered from a female donor with multiple sclerosis, enrolled in a pregnancy study.

This clone was counted a single time. The rearrangement uses TRBV13 and TRBJ1-1, with 7 bases identical to TRBD1. The J segment lost 10 bases and the V segment lost 4 bases, leaving 15 bases of the junction unmatched. Germline V gene sequence: CDR1 PRHDT, CDR2 FYEKMQ (reference sequence). The CDR3 is made up of 15 amino acids. For the CDR3, the DNA is TGTGCCAGCAGCTCTGGTCAAAGGGGGCCGTCGGGAGCTTTCTTT. This encodes CASSSGQRGPSGAFF. Filled out from reference TRBV13 and TRBJ1-1, the complete variable domain reads AAGVIQSPRHLIKEKRETATLKCYPIPRHDTVYWYQQGPGQDPQFLISFYEKMQSDKGSIPDRFSAQQFSDYHSELNMSSLELGDSALYFCASSSGQRGPSGAFFGQGTRLTVV.

The rearrangement links TRBV19 to TRBJ2-7; perhaps TRBD2 as D (6 bases). Germline-derived CDR1 and CDR2 are LNHDA and SQIVND (reference sequence). Trimming cost V 2 bases and J 4 bases, with 9 bases left between them. This CDR3 spans 13 amino acids. The CDR3 sequence: CASSIRRGYEQYF. As DNA, the CDR3 is TGTGCCAGTAGTATAAGGAGGGGATACGAGCAGTACTTC.

The chain is built from TRBV6-5 and TRBJ2-2, with D hard to call. This CDR3 spans 12 amino acids. The ends were cut back, 7 bases at V and 2 bases at J, with 5 bases in the middle. Germline V gene sequence: CDR1 MNHEY, CDR2 SVGAGI. CDR3 residues: CASNSNTGELFF. The DNA for the CDR3 is TGTGCCAGCAACTCAAACACCGGGGAGCTGTTTTTT.

This clone has a single count. DNA of the CDR3: TGTGCCAGCAGCTTAGGGGTAGGGGGACGATTACAGACCCAGTACTTC. Translation: CASSLGVGGRLQTQYF. The rearrangement links TRBV7-2 to TRBJ2-5, with TRBD1 as a possible D gene (6 bases). The germline gives CDR1 SGHTA, CDR2 FQGNSA. CDR3 length: 16 residues. Trimming left V 1 base short and J 6 bases short, with 18 bases between.

The chain couples TRBV4-1 to TRBJ2-7; TRBD2 agrees at 11 bases. V was pared by 3 bases and J by 2 bases, with 6 bases of the junction left unmatched. The CDR3 loop spans 16 amino acids. The V gene's germline CDR1 is MGHRA and CDR2 YSYEKL. The CDR3 DNA reads TGCGCCAGCAGCCAGGTAACTAGCGGGAGTCCCTACGAGCAGTACTTC. Its protein product is CASSQVTSGSPYEQYF.

V is TRBV2 and J is TRBJ2-1; 14 nucleotides agree with TRBD2. The CDR3 sequence is 19 residues long. With V trimmed by 10 bases and J by 5 bases, 19 bases remained unmatched. Per the germline V gene, CDR1 is SNHLY and CDR2 is FYNNEI. CDR3 amino acids: CAIPKVPGLAGVGNNEQFF. The CDR3 DNA is TGTGCCATCCCTAAAGTCCCGGGACTAGCGGGAGTAGGTAACAATGAGCAGTTCTTC.

The chain couples TRBV5-4 to TRBJ2-2; 7 bases align to TRBD2. The CDR3 runs 16 residues. V shed 3 bases and J 1 base; nucleotides not matched to a gene: 6. Germline V gives CDR1 SGHNT, CDR2 YYREEE (reference sequence). CDR3 amino acids: CASSSGGYRNTGELFF. CDR3 nucleotides: TGTGCCAGCAGCTCCGGGGGGTATAGGAACACCGGGGAGCTGTTTTTT.

The V gene is TRBV9, the J gene TRBJ1-1; the match to TRBD1 covers 8 bases. V trimming: 4 bases; J trimming: 6 bases; junction bases outside the gene matches: 8. Looked up from germline, CDR1 is SGDLS and CDR2 is YYNGEE. The length of the CDR3 is 14 residues. Here the CDR3 reads CASSSDRGAAEAFF. As DNA, the CDR3 is TGTGCCAGCAGCTCTGACAGGGGCGCGGCTGAAGCTTTCTTT.

The genes are TRBV27 and TRBJ1-2; TRBD1 aligns across 7 bases. The CDR3 spans 13 residues. The germline V gene encodes CDR1 MNHEY and CDR2 SMNVEV (reference sequence). After removal of 5 bases from V and 4 bases from J, the junction contained 4 bases not matched to a gene. The CDR3 loop reads CASSPQGGYGYTF. The CDR3 nucleotides are TGTGCCAGCAGTCCCCAGGGGGGCTATGGCTACACCTTC.

The V gene is TRBV5-4, the J gene TRBJ1-3, with TRBD1 matching 9 bases. The CDR3 has 13 amino acids. The junction had 6 bases not matched to a gene; V was cut back by 6 bases and J by 8 bases. Germline CDR1 is SGHNT and CDR2 is YYREEE (reference sequence). CDR3 amino acids: CASNRDRDDTIYF. The CDR3 nucleotides are TGTGCCAGCAACCGGGACAGGGATGACACCATATATTTT.

CDR3 bases: TGTGCCACCAGCGACAGGGTACAACAGCCCCAGCATTTT. It translates to CATSDRVQQPQHF. This chain uses TRBV15 with TRBJ1-5, with TRBD1 matching over 7 bases. V lost 5 bases to trimming and J lost 7 bases; unmatched junction nucleotides: 5. CDR3 length: 13 amino acids. Germline CDR1 LNHNV, CDR2 YYDKDF (reference sequence).

This chain connects TRBV18 to TRBJ2-2, with 9 bases that match TRBD1. The CDR3 runs 14 residues. V shed 0 bases and J 13 bases; nucleotides not matched to a gene: 6. Per the germline V gene, CDR1 is KGHSH and CDR2 is LQKENI. The CDR3 loop reads CASSPPGQGTWLFF. The CDR3 region has the DNA TGTGCCAGCTCACCACCGGGACAGGGAACTTGGCTGTTTTTT. Full variable domain (rest looked up from reference TRBV18 and TRBJ2-2): NAGVMQNPRHLVRRRGQEARLRCSPMKGHSHVYWYRQLPEEGLKFMVYLQKENIIDESGMPKERFSAEFPKEGPSILRIQQVVRGDSAAYFCASSPPGQGTWLFFGEGSRLTVL.

The rearrangement joins TRBV19 to TRBJ2-1, with 10 bases that match TRBD2. Germline trimming cut 2 bases from V and 5 bases from J; bases unmatched to any gene: 9. This CDR3 has 17 residues. Germline V gene data show CDR1 as LNHDA and CDR2 as SQIVND (reference sequence). In DNA, the CDR3 is TGTGCCAGTAGTATACCCTTCACTAGCGGGATCCACAATGAGCAGTTCTTC. It specifies CASSIPFTSGIHNEQFF.

V gene TRBV7-9 combines with J gene TRBJ2-1; 9 nucleotides match TRBD2. The V segment lost 5 bases and the J segment 7 bases; nucleotides outside the gene matches: 12. There are 16 residues in the CDR3. CDR1 is SEHNR, CDR2 FQNEAQ, per germline (reference sequence). CDR3 nucleotide sequence: TGTGCCAGCAGCAGTAGGGGCGGGGGGGCCGCGAATGAGCAGTTCTTC. It is translated as CASSSRGGGAANEQFF.

V usage is TRBV6-1 and J usage is TRBJ2-7; maybe TRBD1 (6 bases). Germline lookup yields CDR1 MNHNS and CDR2 SASEGT. The CDR3 has 16 residues. The V and J ends lost 2 bases and 4 bases respectively, with 18 bases between them. The CDR3 DNA is TGTGCCAGCAGTGAATCGATTTATTTGGGGGCGTACGAGCAGTACTTC. Translating it yields CASSESIYLGAYEQYF.

The rearrangement uses TRBV6-1 and TRBJ2-3; possibly TRBD1 for D (5 bases). This CDR3 contains 13 residues. The germline V gene has CDR1 MNHNS and CDR2 SASEGT. With 10 bases removed from V and 2 bases from J, the gap between germline ends came to 13 bases. CDR3 loop: CATETVFTDTQYF. The CDR3 nucleotides read TGTGCCACGGAGACAGTTTTCACAGATACGCAGTATTTT.